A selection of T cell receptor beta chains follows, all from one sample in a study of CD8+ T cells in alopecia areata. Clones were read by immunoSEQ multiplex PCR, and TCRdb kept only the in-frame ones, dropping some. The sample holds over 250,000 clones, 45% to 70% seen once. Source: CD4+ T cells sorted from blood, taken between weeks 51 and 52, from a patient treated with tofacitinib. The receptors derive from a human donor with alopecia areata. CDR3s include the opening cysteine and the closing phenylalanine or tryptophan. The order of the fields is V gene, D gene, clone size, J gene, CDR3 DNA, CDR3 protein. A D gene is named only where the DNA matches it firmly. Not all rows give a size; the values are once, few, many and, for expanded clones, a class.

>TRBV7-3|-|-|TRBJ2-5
TGTGCCAGCAGCTCTCAGGGGGGGCCCAACTTGTACCAAGAGACCCAGTACTTC
CASSSQGGPNLYQETQYF
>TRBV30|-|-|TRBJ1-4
TGTGCCTGGAGTGTAAGGATGGAACTGTTTTTT
CAWSVRMELFF
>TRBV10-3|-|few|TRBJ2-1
TGTGCCATCAGTGTGAACGGGGGGCCGGGGAATGAGCAGTTCTTC
CAISVNGGPGNEQFF
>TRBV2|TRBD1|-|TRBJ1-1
TGTGCCAGCAGCCGGGACAGCCCTGAAGCTTTCTTT
CASSRDSPEAFF
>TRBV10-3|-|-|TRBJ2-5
TGTGCCATCAGTGAATCAGGTTTCGGGGAGACCCAGTACTTC
CAISESGFGETQYF
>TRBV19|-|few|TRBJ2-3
TGTGCCAGTAGTCAGACAGATACGCAGTATTTT
CASSQTDTQYF
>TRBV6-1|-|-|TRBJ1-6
TGTGCCAGCAGTGAGCCAGGGCTCAATTCACCCCTCCACTTT
CASSEPGLNSPLHF
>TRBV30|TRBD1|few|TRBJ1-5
TGTGCCTGGAGGGGACAGGGGAATCAGCCCCAGCATTTT
CAWRGQGNQPQHF
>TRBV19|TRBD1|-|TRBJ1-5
TGTGCCAGTAGTTCCGTATGGGGACAGGGTACTCAGCCCCAGCATTTT
CASSSVWGQGTQPQHF
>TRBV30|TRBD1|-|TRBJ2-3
TGTGCCGCTTCGACAGGGGGTGACGATACGCAGTATTTT
CAASTGGDDTQYF
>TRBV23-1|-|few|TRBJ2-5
TGCGCCAGCAGTCGGGACGGACATTTGGATGGAGAGACCCAGTACTTC
CASSRDGHLDGETQYF
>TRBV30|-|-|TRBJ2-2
TGTGCCTGGAATCTTGGCGGGGTGGGCACCGGGGAGCTGTTTTTT
CAWNLGGVGTGELFF
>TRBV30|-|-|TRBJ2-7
TGTGCCTGGAGGGTCCCTCGGACAGGCGGGGGGCAGTACTTC
CAWRVPRTGGGQYF
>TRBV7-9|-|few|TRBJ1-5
TGTGCCAGCAGCGCTCCGGGATCTAATCAGCCCCAGCATTTT
CASSAPGSNQPQHF
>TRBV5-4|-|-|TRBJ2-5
TGTGCCAGCAGGGAAGGGGGAGAGACCCAGTACTTC
CASREGGETQYF
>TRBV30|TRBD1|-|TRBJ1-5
TGTGCCTGTATTACGACAGGGGGCAATAGCAATCAGCCCCAGCATTTT
CACITTGGNSNQPQHF
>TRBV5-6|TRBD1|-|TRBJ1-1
TGTGCCAGCAGCTTTAGACAGGGGATGAACACTGAAGCTTTCTTT
CASSFRQGMNTEAFF
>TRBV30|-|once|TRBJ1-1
TGTGCCTGGAGGGAACAGCTAAACACTGAAGCTTTCTTT
CAWREQLNTEAFF
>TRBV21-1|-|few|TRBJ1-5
TGTGCCAGCAGCTCCTCCGGGCCAGGGAGAGGCAATCAGCCCCAGCATTTT
CASSSSGPGRGNQPQHF
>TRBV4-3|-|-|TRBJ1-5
TGCGCCAGCAGCCAAGGGTGGAATCAGCCCCAGCATTTT
CASSQGWNQPQHF
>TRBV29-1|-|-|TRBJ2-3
TGCAGTGCACCACAGGGAAGTGATACGCAGTATTTT
CSAPQGSDTQYF
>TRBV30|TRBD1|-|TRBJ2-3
TGTGCCTGGAGAAAGACAGGGGGCACAGATACGCAGTATTTT
CAWRKTGGTDTQYF
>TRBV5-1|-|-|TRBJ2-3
TGCGCCAGCAGCTTGCCAGACTCCACAGATACGCAGTATTTT
CASSLPDSTDTQYF
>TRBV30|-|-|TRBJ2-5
TGTGCCTGGAGTGCCGGGGAGACCCAGTACTTC
CAWSAGETQYF
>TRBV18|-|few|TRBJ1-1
TGTGCCAGCTCACCCCCGGGTAACACTGAAGCTTTCTTT
CASSPPGNTEAFF
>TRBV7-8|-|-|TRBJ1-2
TGTGCCAGCAGCCGGCCTGGCGCAGGGGATTTGGATGGCTACACCTTC
CASSRPGAGDLDGYTF
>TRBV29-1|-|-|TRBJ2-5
TGCAGCGCCGGGACCGTAGGAGAGACCCAGTACTTC
CSAGTVGETQYF
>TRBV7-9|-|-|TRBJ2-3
TGTGCCAGCAGCCCAACATCAGGTACTAGCACAGATACGCAGTATTTT
CASSPTSGTSTDTQYF
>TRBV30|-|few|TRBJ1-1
TGTGCCTGGAGTCCCGAGGGTGAAGCTTTCTTT
CAWSPEGEAFF
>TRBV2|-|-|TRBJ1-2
TGTGCCAGCACTGGGAGCGAGCGGAGTGGCTACACCTTC
CASTGSERSGYTF
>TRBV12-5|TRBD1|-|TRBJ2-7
TGTGCTAGTGGTTTGGTCCTGGGACAGGGTTACGAGCAGTACTTC
CASGLVLGQGYEQYF
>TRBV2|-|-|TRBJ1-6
TGTGCCAGCGGCGTCGGAGATTCACCCCTCCACTTT
CASGVGDSPLHF
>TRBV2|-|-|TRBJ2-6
TGTGCCAGCAGGGGCCTATTGTCTGGGGCCAACGTCCTGACTTTC
CASRGLLSGANVLTF
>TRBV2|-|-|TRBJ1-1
TGTGCCAGCATTGGGGGGACTGAAGCTTTCTTT
CASIGGTEAFF
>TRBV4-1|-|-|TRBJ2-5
TGCGCCAGCAGCCAAGATCCTCGGGAAGAGACCCAGTACTTC
CASSQDPREETQYF
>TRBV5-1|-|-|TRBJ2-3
TGCGCCAGCAGCTTGGGTAGTACAGATACGCAGTATTTT
CASSLGSTDTQYF
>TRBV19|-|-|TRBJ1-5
TGTGCCAGTAGTATAGCTATAAATCAGCCCCAGCATTTT
CASSIAINQPQHF
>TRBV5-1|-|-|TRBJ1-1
TGCGCCAGCAGCTTGGGGGTGAACACTGAAGCTTTCTTT
CASSLGVNTEAFF
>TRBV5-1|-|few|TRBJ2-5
TGCGCCAGCAGCTTCGGGGTTGGAGAGACCCAGTACTTC
CASSFGVGETQYF
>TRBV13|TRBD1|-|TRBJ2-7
TGTGCCAGCAGCCTGTCCGAGGGGGCCATATCCTACGAGCAGTACTTC
CASSLSEGAISYEQYF
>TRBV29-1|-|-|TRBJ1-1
TGCAGCGTTGAAAGCAGGGTCAGGAACACTGAAGCTTTCTTT
CSVESRVRNTEAFF
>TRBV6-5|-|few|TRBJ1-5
TGTGCCAGCAGTTACCGGGCCCGGGGGGATCAGCCCCAGCATTTT
CASSYRARGDQPQHF